Below are 18 T cell receptor beta chains sequenced from a single sample in a study of radiotherapy plus CTLA-4 blockade in lung cancer. Sequencing was performed with immunoSEQ multiplex PCR; in TCRdb, only in-frame clones are kept and a portion is missing. The sample yields some 64,000 clones, approximately 80% seen once. The material sequenced was peripheral blood, taken from a patient treated with radiotherapy plus ipilimumab. The receptors were sampled from a human donor with non-small cell lung cancer who had a complete response to radiotherapy plus ipilimumab.

This rearrangement joins TRBV7-2 to TRBJ1-5, with 8 bases identical to TRBD1. Germline values: CDR1 SGHTA, CDR2 FQGNSA. With V trimmed by 7 bases and J by 3 bases, 8 bases remained unmatched. This CDR3 comprises 15 residues. The CDR3 here is CASTGQGPINQPQHF. The CDR3 DNA reads as TGTGCCAGCACTGGACAGGGACCGATCAATCAGCCCCAGCATTTT.

The CDR3 protein is CAWSSGTRGSPLHF. The CDR3 bases are TGTGCCTGGAGTTCCGGGACCCGAGGTTCACCCCTCCACTTT. The J gene is TRBJ1-6, the V gene TRBV30; maybe TRBD1 (5 bases). This CDR3 is 14 amino acids long. Germline V gives CDR1 GTSNPN, CDR2 SVGIG (reference sequence). V was pared by 2 bases and J by 9 bases, with 14 bases between.

With respect to this clone: The same CDR3 can be traced to other DNA sequences in this sample. In nucleotides, the CDR3 is TGTGCCAGCAGTTACTCGACAGGGGGATACGAGCAGTACTTC. Translated, it gives CASSYSTGGYEQYF. V and J are TRBV6-5 and TRBJ2-7; 9 nucleotides match TRBD1. Germline CDR1 MNHEY, CDR2 SVGAGI. There are 14 residues in the CDR3. The V gene end was trimmed by 0 bases and the J gene end by 4 bases; junction bases not matched to a gene: 1.

The chain employs TRBV5-6 and TRBJ2-3; maybe TRBD2 (6 bases). V was pared by 3 bases and J by 4 bases, with 15 bases between. Germline CDR1 and CDR2: SGHDT and YYEEEE. The length of the CDR3 is 15 residues. CDR3 nucleotides: TGTGCCAGCAGCTGGCCGGGACTGAGTCCAGATACGCAGTATTTT. Translating gives CASSWPGLSPDTQYF. The full variable domain, its missing parts supplied by reference TRBV5-6 and TRBJ2-3, is DAGVTQSPTHLIKTRGQQVTLRCSPKSGHDTVSWYQQALGQGPQFIFQYYEEEERQRGNFPDRFSGHQFPNYSSELNVNALLLGDSALYLCASSWPGLSPDTQYFGPGTRLTVL.

The V call is TRBV27, the J call TRBJ1-2; maybe TRBD1 (6 bases). Germline loops: CDR1 MNHEY, CDR2 SMNVEV (reference sequence). V lost 4 bases to trimming and J lost 2 bases, with 14 bases between them. The CDR3 has 15 residues. The CDR3 coding sequence is TGTGCCAGCAGTTCCCAGCGGGGGCGGAACTATGGCTACACCTTC. This sequence encodes CASSSQRGRNYGYTF.

CDR3 in amino acids: CASRGTHDYEQYF. The CDR3 DNA reads TGTGCCAGTAGGGGGACACACGACTACGAGCAGTACTTC. The J gene is TRBJ2-7, the V gene TRBV19; TRBD1 might be the D (6 bases). The CDR3 totals 13 residues. Trimming took 6 bases from V and 3 from J, leaving 12 bases between them. Germline V gene data show CDR1 as LNHDA and CDR2 as SQIVND (reference sequence). The entire variable domain, with the rest obtained from reference TRBV19 and TRBJ2-7, is as follows: DGGITQSPKYLFRKEGQNVTLSCEQNLNHDAMYWYRQDPGQGLRLIYYSQIVNDFQKGDIAEGYSVSREKKESFPLTVTSAQKNPTAFYLCASRGTHDYEQYFGPGTRLTVT.

The chain links TRBV15 to TRBJ1-5; D perhaps matches TRBD1 (5 bases). The CDR3 length is 13 residues. The V end lost 5 bases, the J end lost 5 bases, and 10 bases lay between the germline ends. From germline, CDR1 is LNHNV and CDR2 YYDKDF (reference sequence). The DNA for the CDR3 is TGTGCCACCAGCCGGGGGGTTTATCAGCCCCAGCATTTT. It yields the protein CATSRGVYQPQHF.

Points on this clone: Other DNA sequences of this sample code for an identical CDR3. The V gene is TRBV5-1, the J gene TRBJ2-5, with D uncertain. The germline CDR1 and CDR2 sequences are SGHRS and YFSETQ. The CDR3 consists of 13 residues. Between the trimmed V and J ends, which lost 0 bases and 4 bases, there was a span of 7 bases. The CDR3 sequence: CASSLGAGETQYF. CDR3 DNA: TGCGCCAGCAGCTTGGGTGCCGGAGAGACCCAGTACTTC.

The rearrangement links TRBV19 to TRBJ1-5; TRBD1 might be the D (5 bases). V lost 5 bases and J lost 5, with 10 bases in between. The CDR3 totals 13 residues. CDR1 LNHDA and CDR2 SQIVND come from the germline V gene (reference sequence). DNA of the CDR3: TGTGCCAGTAGTCCAGGGACGCATCAGCCCCAGCATTTT. This translates into CASSPGTHQPQHF.

This clone was observed a single time. This sequence joins TRBV5-6 and TRBJ2-6; D may match TRBD1 or TRBD2 (5 bases each). The V and J ends lost 7 bases and 2 bases respectively, with 7 bases between them. The CDR3 totals 13 residues. The germline gives CDR1 SGHDT, CDR2 YYEEEE. CDR3 in DNA: TGTGCCAGCCAGGGAGCTGGGGCCAACGTCCTGACTTTC. Residues: CASQGAGANVLTF.

The chain recombines TRBV18 with TRBJ2-5; D is unresolved. The V end lost 1 base, the J end lost 4 bases, and 1 base lay between the germline ends. The CDR3 extends over 11 amino acids. Germline CDR1 KGHSH, CDR2 LQKENI. The CDR3: CASSPRETQYF. The CDR3 nucleotides are TGTGCCAGCTCACCACGAGAGACCCAGTACTTC.

Here the CDR3 reads CASSLLGEKLFF. CDR3 DNA sequence: TGTGCCAGCAGCTTATTGGGAGAAAAACTGTTTTTT. V usage is TRBV11-2 and J usage is TRBJ1-4; no firm D call. Germline V gene lookup returns CDR1 SGHAT and CDR2 FQNNGV. V lost 2 bases, J lost 8 bases, and 6 bases lay in between. This CDR3 has 12 residues.

The chain carries TRBV7-2 and TRBJ1-5; D perhaps matches TRBD1 (5 bases). Germline lookup yields CDR1 SGHTA and CDR2 FQGNSA. This CDR3 has 14 residues. Trimming shortened V by 2 bases and J by 4 bases, and 9 bases separated the two germline ends. The CDR3, as DNA: TGTGCCAGCAGCTTACAGGGAAGTAATCAGCCCCAGCATTTT. This gives the protein CASSLQGSNQPQHF.

This rearrangement joins TRBV29-1 to TRBJ2-1; D remains unclear. Germline V gene lookup returns CDR1 SQVTM and CDR2 ANQGSEA. The CDR3 is made up of 13 amino acids. Trimming pared 0 bases from V and 5 bases from J, leaving 8 bases between. In nucleotides, the CDR3 is TGCAGCGTTGAAGATAGTACCAACAATGAGCAGTTCTTC. Translated: CSVEDSTNNEQFF.

The chain carries TRBV7-8 and TRBJ1-2; D uncertain. Germline CDR1 SGHVS, CDR2 FQNEAQ. The CDR3 has 14 amino acids. The V end lost 1 base, the J end lost 2 bases, and 8 bases lay between the germline ends. In DNA form, the CDR3 reads TGTGCCAGCAGCTTAGTGGCCGAGAACTATGGCTACACCTTC. It yields the protein CASSLVAENYGYTF. The variable domain in full, with the rest retrieved from reference TRBV7-8 and TRBJ1-2, is GAGVSQSPRYKVAKRGQDVALRCDPISGHVSLFWYQQALGQGPEFLTYFQNEAQLDKSGLPSDRFFAERPEGSVSTLKIQRTQQEDSAVYLCASSLVAENYGYTFGSGTRLTVV.

The CDR3: CSAGGQAGNTIYF. CDR3 in DNA: TGCAGCGCTGGAGGACAGGCGGGAAACACCATATATTTT. V usage is TRBV29-1 and J usage is TRBJ1-3, with 7 bases identical to TRBD1. Germline trimming cut 7 bases from V and 4 bases from J; bases unmatched to any gene: 7. CDR3 size: 13 residues. CDR1 is SQVTM and CDR2 is ANQGSEA in the germline V gene.

The sample holds a few counts of this clone. The chain links TRBV5-6 to TRBJ2-6; unclear D gene. Trimming pared 7 bases from V and 3 bases from J, leaving 5 bases between. Germline CDR1 is SGHDT and CDR2 is YYEEEE. CDR3 length: 12 amino acids. CDR3: CASADGANVLTF. DNA for the CDR3: TGTGCCAGCGCAGATGGGGCCAACGTCCTGACTTTC.

In its sample, this clone is medium-sized. The chain recombines TRBV6-6 with TRBJ2-2; 7 bases are shared with TRBD1. CDR1 is MNHNY, CDR2 SVGAGI, per germline (reference sequence). The CDR3 totals 13 residues. Trimming took 5 bases from V and 9 from J; bases not matched to a gene: 6. CDR3 nucleotide sequence: TGTGCCAGCAGTCAGGGACAGTTCAGGGAGCTGTTTTTT. As protein: CASSQGQFRELFF.